The T cell receptor beta chain described here comes from a study of blood T cell repertoires in COVID-19. Study information: Whether acute or convalescent, the COVID-19 samples came from the United States, Italy and Spain.

Losses at the gene ends were 6 bases for V and 5 bases for J; bases not matched to a gene: 19. Per the germline V gene, CDR1 is PRHDT and CDR2 is FYEKMQ (reference sequence). The CDR3 is 19 residues long. Clones were read by immunoSEQ multiplex PCR, and TCRdb kept only the in-frame ones, dropping some. The sample has fewer than 150,000 clones; 60% to 85% are singletons. The chain recombines TRBV13 with TRBJ2-2; TRBD1 aligns across 9 bases. What was sequenced was peripheral blood. The receptor comes from a man in his sixties or seventies with acute or convalescent COVID-19. This CDR3 reads CASRSRTGGYRSGTGELFF. The CDR3 DNA is TGTGCCAGCAGATCCCGCACAGGGGGCTATCGATCGGGGACCGGGGAGCTGTTTTTT.